These T cell receptor beta chains were read from a single sample in a study of tumor-infiltrating lymphocytes in primary liver carcinoma. MiXCR, run by TCRdb on the multiplex PCR reads, gives a single entry per CDR3 protein. The sample holds 330,000 or so distinct CDR3 sequences, 65% seen once. Source material: peripheral blood. The source of these receptors is a middle-aged man with primary liver carcinoma and hepatitis B virus infection. The CDR3 runs from the conserved cysteine through the conserved F or W. A D gene is named only where the DNA matches it firmly. Rows may omit the clone size; those that give it use once, few, many or a size class.

v_call: TRBV6-6; cdr3_length: 14; clone_size: few; j_call: TRBJ2-1; d_call: TRBD1; cdr3_nt: TGTGCCAGCACCTGGCAGGGGGATGGAAACGAGCAGTTCTTC; cdr3_aa: CASTWQGDGNEQFF
v_call: TRBV5-4; cdr3_length: 13; clone_size: NA; j_call: TRBJ2-5; d_call: NA; cdr3_nt: TGTGCCAGCTCCTCAGGGTCCCGGGAGACCCAGTACTTC; cdr3_aa: CASSSGSRETQYF
v_call: TRBV29-1; cdr3_length: 11; clone_size: NA; j_call: TRBJ2-1; d_call: NA; cdr3_nt: TGCAGTCTTGTAAGGTACAATGAGCAGTTCTTC; cdr3_aa: CSLVRYNEQFF
v_call: TRBV10-3; cdr3_length: 14; clone_size: few; j_call: TRBJ1-3; d_call: NA; cdr3_nt: TGTGCCATCAGTACTCCGGGACTCGGAAACACCATATATTTT; cdr3_aa: CAISTPGLGNTIYF
v_call: TRBV4-1; cdr3_length: 15; clone_size: NA; j_call: TRBJ2-1; d_call: NA; cdr3_nt: TGCGTCAGCAGACCCACAGGGAGCTCCTACAATGAGCAGTTCTTC; cdr3_aa: CVSRPTGSSYNEQFF
v_call: TRBV7-8; cdr3_length: 13; clone_size: NA; j_call: TRBJ1-2; d_call: NA; cdr3_nt: TGTGCCAGCAGCCGTGACGTTAACTATGGCTACACCTTC; cdr3_aa: CASSRDVNYGYTF
v_call: TRBV6-1; cdr3_length: 16; clone_size: many; j_call: TRBJ2-1; d_call: TRBD2; cdr3_nt: TGTGCCAGCAGTGCGGTAGCGGGAGGGACCTACAATGAGCAGTTCTTC; cdr3_aa: CASSAVAGGTYNEQFF
v_call: TRBV10-1; cdr3_length: 17; clone_size: NA; j_call: TRBJ2-2; d_call: TRBD2; cdr3_nt: TGCGCCAGCAGTGAGTGGAGACTAGCGCGAGTCACCGGGGAGCTGTTTTTT; cdr3_aa: CASSEWRLARVTGELFF
v_call: TRBV5-6; cdr3_length: 20; clone_size: NA; j_call: TRBJ2-2; d_call: NA; cdr3_nt: TGTGCCAGCAGCTCGTTCGTCAGGACGACAAGGCGGACGAACACCGGGGAGCTGTTTTTT; cdr3_aa: CASSSFVRTTRRTNTGELFF
v_call: TRBV29-1; cdr3_length: 12; clone_size: NA; j_call: TRBJ1-1; d_call: NA; cdr3_nt: TGCAGCGTCGAAGTTACAGACACTAAAGCTTTCTTT; cdr3_aa: CSVEVTDTKAFF
v_call: TRBV30; cdr3_length: 13; clone_size: few; j_call: TRBJ2-7; d_call: NA; cdr3_nt: TGTGCCTGGAGTGATTCAGGATACTACGAGCAGTACTTC; cdr3_aa: CAWSDSGYYEQYF
v_call: TRBV11-2; cdr3_length: 15; clone_size: NA; j_call: TRBJ2-5; d_call: NA; cdr3_nt: TGTGCCAGCAGCTTAGGAACGGGCAGTCGAGAGAACCAGTGCTTC; cdr3_aa: CASSLGTGSRENQCF
v_call: TRBV11-2; cdr3_length: 15; clone_size: many; j_call: TRBJ2-2; d_call: NA; cdr3_nt: TGTGCCAGCAGCTTAGGAGCGGGTTGGGCCGGGGAGCTGTTTTTT; cdr3_aa: CASSLGAGWAGELFF
v_call: TRBV5-1; cdr3_length: 17; clone_size: NA; j_call: TRBJ1-2; d_call: NA; cdr3_nt: TGCGCCAGCAGCCCGGGTTTGGGACCGATTTCCAACTATGGCTACACCTTC; cdr3_aa: CASSPGLGPISNYGYTF
v_call: TRBV11-2; cdr3_length: 13; clone_size: NA; j_call: TRBJ2-5; d_call: NA; cdr3_nt: TGTGCCGGCAGCCTGACGGAGGGGGAGACCCAGTACTTC; cdr3_aa: CAGSLTEGETQYF
v_call: TRBV5-1; cdr3_length: 15; clone_size: few; j_call: TRBJ2-7; d_call: NA; cdr3_nt: TGCGCCAGCAGCCCGGCCGGGACAATTCCCTACGAGCAGTACTTC; cdr3_aa: CASSPAGTIPYEQYF
v_call: TRBV10-3; cdr3_length: 17; clone_size: few; j_call: TRBJ1-1; d_call: NA; cdr3_nt: TGTGCCATCAGTGAACTTTGGGATCCGGGGGGGAACACTGAAGCTTTCTTT; cdr3_aa: CAISELWDPGGNTEAFF
v_call: TRBV4-3; cdr3_length: 14; clone_size: many; j_call: TRBJ1-1; d_call: NA; cdr3_nt: TGCGCCAGCAGCCAAGATGGTCCCGGGTTTGAAGCTTTCTTT; cdr3_aa: CASSQDGPGFEAFF